This entry describes one T cell receptor beta chain. Its antigen is currently unknown. Trimming cost V 3 bases and J 6 bases; bases outside gene matches: 5. Germline CDR1 reads MDHEN; CDR2 reads SYDVKM. The CDR3 consists of 14 residues. Measured with immunoSEQ multiplex PCR; TCRdb has only the in-frame clones, and not every one. The sample records some 150,000 clones, roughly 90% being singletons. This entry belongs to a study of T cell responses to AZD1222 COVID-19 vaccine. General observations from the study: Donors were mostly white British, more females; clonal diversity possibly underestimated.

The sequencing here drew on peripheral blood, taken on day 0 of AZD1222 vaccination. This receptor was taken from an adult in good health. The V gene is TRBV28, the J gene TRBJ2-7; 10 bases fit TRBD1. The CDR3 nucleotides read TGTGCCAGCAGTTTGGGACAGGGGTATCGCGAGCAGTACTTC. Translation: CASSLGQGYREQYF.